This is a list of T cell receptor beta chains from one sample in a study of radiation and T cells in renal cell carcinoma. Libraries were prepared by immunoSEQ multiplex PCR; TCRdb keeps only in-frame clonotypes and omits some of them. In the table there are 45,000 to 55,000 clones, approximately 80% of which are singletons. Sequenced here: blood, sampled from a patient whose treatment included radiotherapy and nephrectomy. Receptors were obtained from a woman in her 70s with renal cell carcinoma. Each CDR3 is given without its conserved first and last residue. Each record gives: J gene, V gene, CDR3 protein.

TRBJ2-1,TRBV10-3,AISEPDGGLVHNEQF
TRBJ2-7,TRBV4-2,ASSQRDRVNEQY
TRBJ2-7,TRBV7-9,ASSAGVSYEQY
TRBJ1-4,TRBV6-1,ASSAGATGEGEKLF
TRBJ2-3,TRBV4-3,ASSQIAGGGDTQY
.,TRBV29-1,SVETSAEQY
TRBJ1-5,TRBV6-5,ASSYSNSPGPQH
TRBJ1-2,TRBV6-1,ASNQGPRGGGYT
TRBJ1-2,TRBV28,ASSNNYGYT
TRBJ1-1,TRBV19,ASSPDRASIVLTEAF
TRBJ2-1,TRBV27,ASSIRSYNEQF
TRBJ2-1,TRBV6-1,ASSARLAGGPSEQF
TRBJ2-3,TRBV20-1,SAPSGPQY
TRBJ2-3,TRBV11-2,ASSPAGNSDTQY
TRBJ2-2,TRBV13,ASSLVSQGDTGELF
TRBJ2-5,TRBV5-8,ASSLGGLAGPETQY
TRBJ1-1,TRBV14,ASSPLSGRGNTEAF
TRBJ1-6,TRBV19,ASSMERAGGSPLH
TRBJ2-1,TRBV5-4,ASRFIGRRVDEQF
TRBJ2-5,TRBV7-8,ASSWVETQY
TRBJ2-5,TRBV6-1,ASSQNGGGPETQY
TRBJ2-2,TRBV6-5,ATAAGRELF
TRBJ1-3,TRBV6-1,ASSPQTLIGNTIY
TRBJ2-7,TRBV23-1,ASSKKLKGAEQY
TRBJ1-3,TRBV5-4,ASSSGSSGNTIY
TRBJ2-7,TRBV19,ASASGTGHYEQY
TRBJ2-1,TRBV30,AYDSTYNEQF
TRBJ2-5,TRBV5-1,ASTEGRGETQY
TRBJ2-1,TRBV5-1,ASSSTGLYNEQF
TRBJ1-2,TRBV19,ASSPRTGESYGYT
TRBJ1-2,TRBV19,ASSISSGGTNYGYT
TRBJ2-1,TRBV30,AWSPRYNEQF